Listed here are 26 T cell receptor beta chains from one sample, sequenced in a study of T cells in Graves' hyperthyroidism and ophthalmopathy. Template material for amplifying TCR beta CDR3 regions consisted of RNA transcripts. Carried out on the TCR CDR3, a first-round RT-PCR used the HTBI primer set. TCRdb called the multiplex PCR reads again in MiXCR, with one record for every CDR3 protein. The sample yields about half a million distinct CDR3 sequences, around 20% seen once. Sample: blood. Every receptor here comes from a man in his forties with Graves' ophthalmopathy.

This clonotype occurred a few times. The chain carries TRBV5-1 and TRBJ2-1, with 7 bases lining up with TRBD1. V shed 4 bases and J 0 bases; nucleotides not matched to a gene: 7. Germline V gives CDR1 SGHRS, CDR2 YFSETQ. The CDR3 runs to 16 residues. The CDR3 loop reads CASSHGQANSYNEQFF. DNA of the CDR3: TGCGCCAGCAGCCACGGACAGGCGAACTCCTACAATGAGCAGTTCTTC.

The chain links TRBV7-6 to TRBJ2-2, with TRBD2 as a possible D gene (6 bases). CDR1 SGHVS and CDR2 FNYEAQ come from the germline V gene. The length of the CDR3 is 15 residues. Between the trimmed V and J ends, which lost 6 bases and 2 bases, there was a span of 13 bases. The DNA for the CDR3 is TGTGCCAGCAGTTCGGGACTCTTAAACACCGGGGAGCTGTTTTTT. Residues: CASSSGLLNTGELFF.

This clonotype appeared many times. The chain has TRBV5-1 and TRBJ2-7; no clear D. Germline loops: CDR1 SGHRS, CDR2 YFSETQ. This CDR3 comprises 13 residues. V lost 2 bases and J 1 base, leaving 7 bases between the germline ends. This CDR3 is CASSLSQSYEQYF. The CDR3 DNA is TGCGCCAGCAGCTTAAGTCAATCCTACGAGCAGTACTTC.

This clonotype was counted many times. V gene TRBV7-9 combines with J gene TRBJ2-5; D unresolved. Germline V gives CDR1 SEHNR, CDR2 FQNEAQ (reference sequence). Trimming removed 7 bases at V and 4 bases at J, with 13 bases between. The CDR3 totals 13 residues. CDR3 amino acids: CASTQAGLETQYF. CDR3 sequence (DNA): TGTGCCAGCACCCAGGCCGGGTTAGAGACCCAGTACTTC.

This clonotype was counted a few times. The chain combines TRBV5-1 with TRBJ1-2; D is ambiguous. V was trimmed by 2 bases and J by 4 bases, leaving 9 bases between them. The germline V gene encodes CDR1 SGHRS and CDR2 YFSETQ. The CDR3 has 13 amino acids. The CDR3, as DNA: TGCGCCAGCAGCTTAGAATGGGCCTATGGCTACACCTTC. Translating it yields CASSLEWAYGYTF.

This clonotype was counted many times. V and J are TRBV7-8 and TRBJ2-1; TRBD2 matches 7 bases. This CDR3 has 14 amino acids. V was pared by 6 bases and J by 5 bases, with 7 bases of the junction left unmatched. Looked up from germline, CDR1 is SGHVS and CDR2 is FQNEAQ. The CDR3 sequence is CASSLVGRNNEQFF. The CDR3 DNA is TGTGCCAGCAGTTTGGTCGGGAGGAACAATGAGCAGTTCTTC.

This clonotype was detected only a few times. V is TRBV20-1 and J is TRBJ1-1, with a weak D call TRBD1 (5 bases). V lost 0 bases and J 6 bases, leaving 17 bases between the germline ends. CDR1 and CDR2 (germline): DFQATT, SNEGSKA (reference sequence). CDR3 size: 15 residues. CDR3 in DNA: TGCAGTGCTAGAGATTGGGGGAGGGACTATTCTGAAGCTTTCTTT. Translated: CSARDWGRDYSEAFF.

The V call is TRBV6-1, the J call TRBJ1-1; 10 bases are shared with TRBD1. Losses at the gene ends were 6 bases for V and 1 base for J; bases not matched to a gene: 5. Germline V gene data show CDR1 as MNHNS and CDR2 as SASEGT. This CDR3 comprises 15 residues. The CDR3 reads CASRDRGESNTEAFF. The DNA for the CDR3 is TGTGCCAGCAGGGACAGGGGGGAATCGAACACTGAAGCTTTCTTT.

The chain couples TRBV7-6 to TRBJ1-1; D may be TRBD1 (5 bases). The CDR3 spans 10 residues. From germline, CDR1 is SGHVS and CDR2 FNYEAQ. V lost 9 bases, J lost 3 bases, and 5 bases lay in between. For the CDR3, the DNA is TGTGCCAGGACAGACACTGAAGCTTTCTTT. Translating gives CARTDTEAFF.

This clonotype was observed a handful of times. The chain carries TRBV27 and TRBJ2-1, with D possibly matching TRBD1 (5 bases). Looked up from germline, CDR1 is MNHEY and CDR2 is SMNVEV (reference sequence). The CDR3 runs to 12 residues. V was trimmed by 8 bases and J by 4 bases, leaving 9 bases between them. CDR3 DNA: TGTGCCAGCCAGGGAAGTTACAATGAGCAGTTCTTC. Amino acids: CASQGSYNEQFF.

The chain links TRBV2 to TRBJ1-1; D might be TRBD1 (6 bases). Germline V gives CDR1 SNHLY, CDR2 FYNNEI. V dropped 8 bases and J dropped 0 bases, with 13 bases sitting between them. CDR3 length: 14 amino acids. The CDR3 loop is CASSGARVNTEAFF. CDR3 DNA sequence: TGTGCCAGCTCGGGGGCGAGGGTGAACACTGAAGCTTTCTTT.

The chain couples TRBV19 to TRBJ2-1, with TRBD2 matching 12 bases. V gave up 2 bases and J gave up 7 bases; unmatched junction bases: 0. Germline V CDR1 and CDR2: LNHDA, SQIVND (reference sequence). The length of the CDR3 is 14 residues. CDR3 in amino acids: CASSILAGGNEQFF. CDR3 DNA: TGTGCCAGTAGTATACTAGCGGGGGGGAATGAGCAGTTCTTC.

In this sample, this clonotype turned up many times. The chain uses TRBV7-9 and TRBJ2-3; 7 bases are shared with TRBD1. The CDR3 spans 19 residues. Germline CDR1 is SEHNR and CDR2 is FQNEAQ (reference sequence). V dropped 5 bases and J dropped 2; count of bases not matched to a gene: 19. The CDR3, as DNA: TGTGCCAGCAGCCGGGACAGTCCATACACCCTGGAGGACACAGATACGCAGTATTTT. Translation: CASSRDSPYTLEDTDTQYF.

J is TRBJ2-3 and V is TRBV9; possible D gene TRBD1, 6 bases. Germline V CDR1 and CDR2: SGDLS, YYNGEE. The CDR3 is 15 residues long. V was trimmed by 2 bases and J by 3 bases, leaving 13 bases between them. The CDR3 DNA follows: TGTGCCAGCAGCGTGGGGGCGGTAGCTACAGATACGCAGTATTTT. As protein: CASSVGAVATDTQYF. Full variable domain (remainder filled in from reference TRBV9 and TRBJ2-3): DSGVTQTPKHLITATGQRVTLRCSPRSGDLSVYWYQQSLDQGLQFLIQYYNGEERAKGNILERFSAQQFPDLHSELNLSSLELGDSALYFCASSVGAVATDTQYFGPGTRLTVL.

V is TRBV10-3 and J is TRBJ1-4, with D perhaps matching TRBD1 (6 bases). This CDR3 is 13 amino acids long. Per germline, CDR1 ENHRY and CDR2 SYGVKD. V was shortened by 6 bases and J by 6 bases, with 11 bases between the two germline ends. The chain's CDR3 is CAISRDKHEKLFF. CDR3 in DNA: TGTGCCATCAGCCGGGACAAGCATGAAAAACTGTTTTTT.

This clonotype was counted many times. The CDR3 loop is CASRLRQGGPYSNQPQHF. The CDR3 DNA reads TGTGCCAGCAGACTACGACAGGGGGGCCCCTATAGCAATCAGCCCCAGCATTTT. The chain carries TRBV12-3 or TRBV12-4 and TRBJ1-5; 9 bases fit TRBD1. The CDR3 consists of 18 residues. V lost 6 bases and J lost 0; bases outside the gene matches: 12.

This clonotype has ten or more counts. The rearrangement joins TRBV18 to TRBJ2-1; the D is unclear. The ends were cut back, 3 bases at V and 6 bases at J, with 9 bases in the middle. The CDR3 contains 13 residues. In germline, CDR1 is KGHSH, CDR2 LQKENI. The CDR3 spells CASSPRKPNEQFF. CDR3 DNA: TGTGCCAGCTCACCGAGGAAGCCCAATGAGCAGTTCTTC.

This clonotype has just a few counts. The chain links TRBV27 to TRBJ2-7; 8 nucleotides match TRBD1. The CDR3 is 16 amino acids. Germline loops: CDR1 MNHEY, CDR2 SMNVEV (reference sequence). The V and J ends lost 3 bases and 4 bases, in that order; junction bases with no gene match: 11. CDR3 DNA sequence: TGTGCCAGCAGTTTTCGCGGGACAGGCGGCTCTTACGAGCAGTACTTC. It translates to CASSFRGTGGSYEQYF.

In this sample, this clonotype turned up many times. V usage is TRBV28 and J usage is TRBJ2-1; 7 nucleotides line up with TRBD1. The germline gives CDR1 MDHEN, CDR2 SYDVKM. The trim removed 3 bases at V and 5 bases at J, leaving 1 base unmatched. This CDR3 has 13 residues. The CDR3 DNA reads TGTGCCAGCAGTTTCACAGGGGACAATGAGCAGTTCTTC. Residues: CASSFTGDNEQFF.

This clonotype was detected many times. As DNA, the CDR3 is TGTGCCAGCGGTCTTCCCTCCTACGAGCAGTACTTC. Protein: CASGLPSYEQYF. V is TRBV28 and J is TRBJ2-7, with D uncertain. Between the trimmed V and J ends, which lost 8 bases and 0 bases, there was a span of 8 bases. The germline V gene has CDR1 MDHEN and CDR2 SYDVKM. This CDR3 comprises 12 residues.

This chain's CDR3 is CASSRGPGTYEQYF. CDR3 in DNA: TGTGCCAGCAGCCGTGGACCTGGGACCTACGAGCAGTACTTC. The rearrangement joins TRBV2 to TRBJ2-7; unclear D gene. The CDR3 totals 14 residues. CDR1 is SNHLY and CDR2 is FYNNEI in the germline V gene. Between the trimmed V and J ends, which lost 6 bases and 2 bases, there was a span of 14 bases.

This clonotype showed up many times. The CDR3 bases are TGTGCCAGCAGTTTTGACGGGGTAATTGGTGAAGCTTTCTTT. It codes for CASSFDGVIGEAFF. The genes are TRBV12-3 or TRBV12-4 and TRBJ1-1; D remains unclear. The CDR3 runs 14 residues. V lost 3 bases and J lost 7, with 15 bases in between.

The V and J genes are TRBV20-1 and TRBJ2-5, with 7 bases matching TRBD1. Germline V gives CDR1 DFQATT, CDR2 SNEGSKA (reference sequence). The CDR3 spans 14 residues. J lost 7 bases, V lost 4 bases, and 12 bases had no gene match. CDR3 nucleotides: TGCAGTGCTACGCAATACAGGGGTTGGGGGACCCAGTACTTC. Encoded protein: CSATQYRGWGTQYF.

This clonotype appeared a few times. The gene calls are TRBV20-1 and TRBJ2-7, with D perhaps matching TRBD2 (5 bases). CDR1 is DFQATT and CDR2 is SNEGSKA in the germline V gene (reference sequence). V shed 5 bases and J shed 6 bases, with 11 bases lying between them. The length of the CDR3 is 11 residues. CDR3 in DNA: TGCAGTGCTGCGGGCCCCGGCGAGCAGTACTTC. Amino acid sequence: CSAAGPGEQYF.

In nucleotides, the CDR3 is TGTGCCAGCAGCTTGGGTAGTCTAGGCCCTTACACAGATACGCAGTATTTT. Encoded protein: CASSLGSLGPYTDTQYF. The chain carries TRBV11-2 and TRBJ2-3; no definite D call. The germline CDR1 and CDR2 sequences are SGHAT and FQNNGV. The germline V and J ends were trimmed by 3 bases and 2 bases, with 18 bases remaining between them. The CDR3 has 17 amino acids.

This sequence joins TRBV6-1 and TRBJ2-3, with 11 bases lining up with TRBD2. The V gene end was trimmed by 5 bases and the J gene end by 0 bases; junction bases not matched to a gene: 7. The CDR3 is 17 amino acids. The germline CDR1 and CDR2 sequences are MNHNS and SASEGT. CDR3 sequence reads: CASSPNRLAGSTDTQYF. In DNA form, the CDR3 reads TGTGCCAGCAGTCCCAACCGACTAGCGGGAAGCACAGATACGCAGTATTTT.